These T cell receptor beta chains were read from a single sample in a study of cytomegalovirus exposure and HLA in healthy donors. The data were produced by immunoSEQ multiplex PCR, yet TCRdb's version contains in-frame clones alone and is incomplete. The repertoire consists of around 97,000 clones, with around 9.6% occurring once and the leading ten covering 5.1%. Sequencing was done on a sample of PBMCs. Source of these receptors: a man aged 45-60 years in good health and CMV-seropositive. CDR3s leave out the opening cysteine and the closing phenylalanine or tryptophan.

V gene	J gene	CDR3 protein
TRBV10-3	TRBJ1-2	AISAPGEIYGYT
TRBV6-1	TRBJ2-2	ASGSGGLPSGELF
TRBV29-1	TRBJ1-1	SVRSFNTEAF
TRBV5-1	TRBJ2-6	ASTNRSSGANVLT
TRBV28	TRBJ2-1	ASFPGQGYNEQF
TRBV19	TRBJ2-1	ASSIVTGITEQF
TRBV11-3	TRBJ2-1	ASSLQGGEQF
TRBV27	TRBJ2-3	ASAIVGSTDTQY
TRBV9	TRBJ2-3	ASSVGSVRDTQY
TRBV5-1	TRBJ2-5	ASRAQAKETQY
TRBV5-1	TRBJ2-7	ASSLASFYEQY
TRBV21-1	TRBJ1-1	ASSKALGGGTEAF
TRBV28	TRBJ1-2	ASSSAGVSYGYT
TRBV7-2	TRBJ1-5	ASSLSGVTNQPQH
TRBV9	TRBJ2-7	ASSVAPSGRDSYEQY
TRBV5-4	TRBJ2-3	ASSWRTSQNPDTQY
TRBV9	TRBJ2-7	ASSVEGQGVEEQY
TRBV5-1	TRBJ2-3	ASSHSGASTDTQY
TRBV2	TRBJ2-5	ASSRDSQETQY
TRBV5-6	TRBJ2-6	ASNFRGSSGANVLT
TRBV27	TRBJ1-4	ASSVRTGQEKLF
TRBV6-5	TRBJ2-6	ATRPYSGANVLT
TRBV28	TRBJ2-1	ASSPLRGAGIYNEQF
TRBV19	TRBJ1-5	ASSSGMINNQPQH
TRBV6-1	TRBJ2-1	ASSAQWDRGVGEQF
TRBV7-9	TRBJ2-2	ASSGGKGLAGELF
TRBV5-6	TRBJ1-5	ASSFGRLNQPQH
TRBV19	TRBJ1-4	ASSANRGSNEKLF
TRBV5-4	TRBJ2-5	ASSSPNPGETQY
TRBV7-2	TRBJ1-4	ASSLGGTGWEKLF
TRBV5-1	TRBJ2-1	ASSLEVADYRQF
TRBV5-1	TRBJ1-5	ASSLGRTDQPQH
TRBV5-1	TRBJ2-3	ASSWDSPTDTQY
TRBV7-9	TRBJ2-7	ASLGTNTYEQY
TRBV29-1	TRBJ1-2	SVVQNYGYT
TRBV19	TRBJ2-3	ASKTSGSSGTDTQY
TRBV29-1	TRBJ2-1	SVTPGAGVPRGF
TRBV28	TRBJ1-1	ASREGGVGTEAF
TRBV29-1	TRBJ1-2	SVLTYRRDGYT
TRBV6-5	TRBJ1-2	ASSYRGTGGNLGYT
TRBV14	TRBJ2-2	ASSPSWTGELF
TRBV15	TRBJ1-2	ATSRDGHGTGKISSYT
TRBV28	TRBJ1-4	ASSPMTGALNEKLF
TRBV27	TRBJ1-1	ASSSGDRGRHTEAF
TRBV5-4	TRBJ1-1	ASSLTENTEAF
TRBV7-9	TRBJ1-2	ASSLEMTGGYGYT
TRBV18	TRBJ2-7	ASSREMGGSYEQY